These 4 T cell receptor beta chains were all obtained from the same sample, sequenced in a study of T cell repertoires in cytomegalovirus infection. MiXCR was run by TCRdb on the reads, yielding one entry per CDR3 protein. The table shows roughly 630,000 distinct CDR3 sequences, with more than 20% occurring only once. What was sequenced was CD8+ T cells from PBMCs. These receptors were obtained from a human donor in good health (CMV status not recorded). Some clones in this sample may be carry-over from other donors' samples.

This clonotype was observed a single time. The chain has TRBV25-1 and TRBJ1-1, with D possibly matching TRBD1 (5 bases). The V end was cut by 2 bases, the J end by 4 bases, with 14 bases between. CDR3 length equals 15 residues. Germline V gives CDR1 MGHDK, CDR2 SYGVNS. CDR3 nucleotide sequence: TGTGCCAGCAGTGAAGTGCCAGGGTCGGCCACTGAAGCTTTCTTT. It codes for CASSEVPGSATEAFF.

This clonotype was seen only a few times. This sequence joins TRBV11-2 and TRBJ2-3, with 8 bases lining up with TRBD1. Germline V gene lookup returns CDR1 SGHAT and CDR2 FQNNGV. V trimming: 1 base; J trimming: 2 bases; junction bases outside the gene matches: 2. The CDR3 spans 15 residues. CDR3 nucleotides: TGTGCCAGCAGCTTAGGCAGGGGGCACACAGATACGCAGTATTTT. Its translation is CASSLGRGHTDTQYF.

V usage is TRBV9 and J usage is TRBJ2-1, with TRBD1 as a possible D gene (6 bases). V lost 2 bases and J 3 bases, leaving 15 bases between the germline ends. The CDR3 runs to 16 residues. Germline assignment: CDR1 SGDLS and CDR2 YYNGEE. The CDR3 region has the DNA TGTGCCAGCAGCGTCTCCGGGACAAAAAACTACAATGAGCAGTTCTTC. This translates into CASSVSGTKNYNEQFF.

This clonotype was counted only a few times. The chain couples TRBV28 to TRBJ2-7, with D perhaps TRBD2 (5 bases). The V gene lost 6 bases and the J gene lost 6 bases, with 15 bases spanning the gap. CDR3 length equals 13 residues. Germline CDR1 is MDHEN and CDR2 is SYDVKM. CDR3 DNA sequence: TGTGCCAGCAGCCTCGAGGGATCGAGCGAGCAGTACGTC. It yields the protein CASSLEGSSEQYV.